The text below deals with one TCR beta chain. No antigen is known for it. The CDR3 is 14 amino acids. Germline V CDR1 and CDR2: MDHEN, SYDVKM. The V and J ends lost 4 bases and 7 bases, in that order; junction bases with no gene match: 5. This specimen belongs to a study of shared clonotypes between healthy human individuals. Each unsorted PBMC replicate got 300 ng genomic DNA, around 30,000 genomes. Clones were read by immunoSEQ multiplex PCR, and TCRdb kept only the in-frame ones, dropping some. The data show about 490,000 clones, with 76% seen just once and over 10% held by the top ten. Notes on the study in general: Only blood was sampled; tissue repertoires likely differ.

Extraction of genomic DNA in unsorted samples used 86 million or so PBMCs. The clonotype comes from a woman aged 40 to 55 in good health. Some clones in this sample may be carry-over from other donors' samples. Source material: PBMCs. This sequence joins TRBV28 and TRBJ2-1, with 9 bases that match TRBD2. The CDR3: CASSSGTSRNEQFF. The CDR3 DNA is TGTGCCAGCAGTTCCGGGACTAGCAGGAATGAGCAGTTCTTC.